This T cell receptor (beta chain) was sequenced in a study of vaccination effects on CD4 cells after COVID-19. On the study more broadly: The cohort was immunized with two doses of either the BNT162b2 or mRNA-1273 vaccine.

Turning to this clone: Its antigen is unknown.

Here immunoSEQ multiplex PCR was the method, and the copy in TCRdb shows in-frame clones only, minus some. Of tens of thousands of clones in the sample, roughly 70% were seen once. Study-wide results and caveats: Late post-vaccination, clones induced by infection and those induced by vaccine underwent marked clonal contraction. Few convalescent patients and no early post-infection timepoints were included in the study. Cross-reaction with common cold coronaviruses was seen in only 1 of 255 vaccine-induced clones from healthy vaccinees.

Sequencing followed a ViraFEST assay step that expanded antigen-specific CD4+ T cells with viral peptide pools. At the end of about 9 days of culture, CD4+ T cells were isolated. Vaccine recipients, nucleocapsid antibody negative, had no prior SARS-CoV-2 infection. Trimming cost V 1 base and J 15 bases; bases outside gene matches: 9. The CDR3 totals 13 residues. Germline loops: CDR1 SGHAT, CDR2 FQNNGV. The clonotype was recovered from a human donor who received a COVID-19 vaccine. The chain recombines TRBV11-2 with TRBJ2-1, with 7 bases fitting TRBD2. The source material was CD4+ T cells from PBMCs cultured with SARS-CoV-2 spike peptides, sampled before COVID-19 vaccination. The CDR3 nucleotides read TGTGCCAGCAGCTTAGTAGCTCTAGCGGATCTGTTCTTC. Protein sequence: CASSLVALADLFF.